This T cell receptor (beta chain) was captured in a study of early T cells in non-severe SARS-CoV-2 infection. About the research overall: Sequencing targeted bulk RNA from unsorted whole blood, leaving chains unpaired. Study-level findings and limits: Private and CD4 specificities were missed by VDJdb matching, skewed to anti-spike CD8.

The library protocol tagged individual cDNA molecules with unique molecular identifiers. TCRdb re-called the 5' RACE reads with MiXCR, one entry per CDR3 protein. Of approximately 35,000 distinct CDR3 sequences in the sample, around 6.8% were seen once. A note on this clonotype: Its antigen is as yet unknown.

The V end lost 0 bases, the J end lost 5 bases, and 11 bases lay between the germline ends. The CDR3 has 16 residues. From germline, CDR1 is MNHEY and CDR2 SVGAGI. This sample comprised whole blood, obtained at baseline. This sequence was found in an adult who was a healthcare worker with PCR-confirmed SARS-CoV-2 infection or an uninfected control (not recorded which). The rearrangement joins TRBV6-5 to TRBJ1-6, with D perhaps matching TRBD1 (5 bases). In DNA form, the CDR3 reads TGTGCCAGCAGTTACTCGGGGGTCGAGGATAATTCACCCCTCCACTTT. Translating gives CASSYSGVEDNSPLHF.